Listed here are 22 T cell receptor beta chains from one sample, sequenced in a study of PD-L1 blockade in urothelial cancer. Repertoires were generated with immunoSEQ multiplex PCR, while TCRdb's copy carries only in-frame clones and drops some. In the table there are tens of thousands of clones, around four fifths of which are singletons. Stated time point: pretreatment peripheral blood. The sample here was PBMCs, taken around atezolizumab (anti-PD-L1) treatment. All receptors come from an elderly man with urothelial cancer.

The rearrangement links TRBV7-2 to TRBJ1-1, with a tentative D call TRBD1 (5 bases). The CDR3 is 13 amino acids. CDR1 and CDR2 (germline): SGHTA, FQGNSA. The V end was cut by 8 bases, the J end by 5 bases, with 15 bases between. The CDR3 DNA sequence: TGTGCCAGCTCCCGTGTGGGGCGGACTGAAGCTTTCTTT. Residues: CASSRVGRTEAFF.

This sequence joins TRBV6-1 and TRBJ1-1; D gene uncertain. Trimming pared 6 bases from V and 4 bases from J, leaving 12 bases between. The CDR3 is 13 residues long. Looked up from germline, CDR1 is MNHNS and CDR2 is SASEGT. CDR3 in DNA: TGTGCCAGCAGACAGAATGCCGGCACTGAAGCTTTCTTT. Its protein is CASRQNAGTEAFF.

This chain connects TRBV5-1 to TRBJ2-7; TRBD1 agrees at 8 bases. Germline CDR1 is SGHRS and CDR2 is YFSETQ. J was trimmed by 1 base and V by 5 bases; bases with no gene match: 8. The CDR3 totals 15 residues. The CDR3 region is CASRFGQGRSYEQYF. For the CDR3, the DNA is TGCGCCAGCAGGTTCGGACAGGGACGGTCCTACGAGCAGTACTTC.

This clone was found a few times. CDR3 amino acids: CASSLDRYKLNTEAFF. CDR3 nucleotide sequence: TGTGCCAGCAGCTTAGATCGCTATAAGCTAAACACTGAAGCTTTCTTT. V is TRBV11-3 and J is TRBJ1-1, with no clear D. The CDR3 loop spans 16 amino acids. Germline CDR1 and CDR2: SGHNT and YENEEA. The V end was cut by 0 bases, the J end by 2 bases, with 13 bases between. Looking up the rest from reference TRBV11-3 and TRBJ1-1 gives the full variable domain: EAGVVQSPRYKIIEKKQPVAFWCNPISGHNTLYWYLQNLGQGPELLIRYENEEAVDDSQLPKDRFSAERLKGVDSTLKIQPAELGDSAVYLCASSLDRYKLNTEAFFGQGTRLTVV.

This clone is a singleton in its sample. V is TRBV5-6 and J is TRBJ1-5; TRBD1 agrees at 8 bases. After removal of 4 bases from V and 6 bases from J, the junction contained 6 bases not matched to a gene. Looked up from germline, CDR1 is SGHDT and CDR2 is YYEEEE. This CDR3 has 14 residues. In DNA form, the CDR3 reads TGTGCCAGCAGCCGCGGACAGGGCGCTCAGCCCCAGCATTTT. This translates into CASSRGQGAQPQHF.

The V gene is TRBV6-6, the J gene TRBJ2-5; 8 nucleotides agree with TRBD2. This CDR3 contains 16 residues. In germline, CDR1 is MNHNY, CDR2 SVGAGI (reference sequence). J gave up 1 base and V 4 bases, and 8 bases lay outside the gene matches. The CDR3: CASSFIGAGGQETQYF. The CDR3 coding sequence is TGTGCCAGCAGTTTCATAGGGGCGGGAGGCCAAGAGACCCAGTACTTC.

The rearrangement links TRBV5-5 to TRBJ1-2; TRBD1 matches 10 bases. In germline, CDR1 is SGHKS, CDR2 YYEKEE (reference sequence). This CDR3 contains 16 residues. With V trimmed by 7 bases and J by 6 bases, 15 bases remained unmatched. CDR3 amino acids: CASGSRDRGNLDGYTF. For the CDR3, the DNA is TGTGCCAGCGGGTCCCGGGACAGGGGCAACCTTGATGGCTACACCTTC.

This chain links TRBV28 with TRBJ2-2; perhaps TRBD2 as D (7 bases). V dropped 6 bases and J dropped 0 bases, with 14 bases sitting between them. The CDR3 is 16 amino acids. Germline V gene lookup returns CDR1 MDHEN and CDR2 SYDVKM. CDR3 in amino acids: CASSPPGGPNTGELFF. In nucleotides, the CDR3 is TGTGCCAGCAGCCCCCCCGGGGGGCCGAACACCGGGGAGCTGTTTTTT.

This clone was observed a single time. This chain links TRBV5-1 with TRBJ1-5; D possibly corresponds to TRBD1 (6 bases). The germline V gene encodes CDR1 SGHRS and CDR2 YFSETQ. The V end was cut by 4 bases, the J end by 4 bases, with 24 bases between. The CDR3 loop spans 18 amino acids. CDR3 sequence reads: CASSKNQSQGFRNQPQHF. In DNA form, the CDR3 reads TGCGCCAGCAGCAAAAACCAATCACAGGGATTTAGAAATCAGCCCCAGCATTTT.

Regarding this clone: This sample also contains other DNA sequences that code for the same CDR3. The V call is TRBV9, the J call TRBJ1-2; tentative D call: TRBD1 (6 bases). Germline CDR1 is SGDLS and CDR2 is YYNGEE. There are 15 residues in the CDR3. The ends were cut back, 0 bases at V and 3 bases at J, with 12 bases in the middle. The CDR3 DNA sequence: TGTGCCAGCAGCGTAGCGGACAGAGTTGACTATGGCTACACCTTC. As protein: CASSVADRVDYGYTF.

The chain employs TRBV6-5 and TRBJ2-3, with D unresolved. V lost 2 bases and J lost 14, with 17 bases in between. CDR3 size: 13 residues. The germline V gene encodes CDR1 MNHEY and CDR2 SVGAGI. The CDR3 sequence: CASSYIGDRPWYF. In nucleotides, the CDR3 is TGTGCCAGCAGTTACATCGGAGATCGACCGTGGTATTTT.

This clone was picked up a small number of times. Written as DNA, the CDR3 is TGTGCCAGCAGTTACTCGACAGGCAGAACACAGACCCAGTACTTC. Residues: CASSYSTGRTQTQYF. This rearrangement joins TRBV6-5 to TRBJ2-5; a possible D gene is TRBD1 (6 bases). V dropped 0 bases and J dropped 6 bases, with 14 bases sitting between them. There are 15 residues in the CDR3. Germline V gene sequence: CDR1 MNHEY, CDR2 SVGAGI.

The V gene is TRBV21-1, the J gene TRBJ2-1; the table's D call, TRBD1, was not checked against the DNA. TRBV21-1 is an annotated pseudogene. This CDR3 is 13 amino acids long. DNA for the CDR3: TGTGCCAGCATCACGGACAGTTACAATGAGCAGTTCTTC. Amino acid sequence: CASITDSYNEQFF.

The CDR3 nucleotides are TGTGCCAGCAGCTTACAGTTTACCGGGGAGCTGTTTTTT. Translation gives CASSLQFTGELFF. The chain carries TRBV7-9 and TRBJ2-2; D uncertain. Trimming took off 2 bases at V and 5 bases at J, with 6 bases between the two ends. Germline V gene sequence: CDR1 SEHNR, CDR2 FQNEAQ (reference sequence). This CDR3 is built from 13 residues. The whole variable domain, remainder taken from reference TRBV7-9 and TRBJ2-2, is DTGVSQNPRHKITKRGQNVTFRCDPISEHNRLYWYRQTLGQGPEFLTYFQNEAQLEKSRLLSDRFSAERPKGSFSTLEIQRTEQGDSAMYLCASSLQFTGELFFGEGSRLTVL.

This clone was counted a single time. The genes are TRBV7-7 and TRBJ2-5; 7 nucleotides match TRBD1. The J segment lost 5 bases and the V segment lost 5 bases, leaving 8 bases of the junction unmatched. The germline V gene encodes CDR1 SSHAT and CDR2 FNYEAQ (reference sequence). The CDR3 extends over 14 amino acids. The CDR3 loop is CASSLQQGTETQYF. CDR3 bases: TGTGCCAGCAGCCTACAACAGGGGACGGAGACCCAGTACTTC.

The rearrangement links TRBV19 to TRBJ1-5; 12 nucleotides line up with TRBD1. Germline CDR1 LNHDA, CDR2 SQIVND (reference sequence). J gave up 7 bases and V 5 bases, and 9 bases lay outside the gene matches. The CDR3 totals 16 residues. Here the CDR3 reads CASSQSGQGARQPQHF. DNA for the CDR3: TGTGCCAGTAGTCAATCGGGACAGGGGGCGCGGCAGCCCCAGCATTTT.

There are many counts of this clone. The genes are TRBV19 and TRBJ1-1; D uncertain. CDR3 size: 13 residues. Germline loops: CDR1 LNHDA, CDR2 SQIVND (reference sequence). The V end lost 5 bases, the J end lost 2 bases, and 9 bases lay between the germline ends. The DNA of the CDR3 is TGTGCCAGTAGTTTTAACAGTAACACTGAAGCTTTCTTT. Translating it yields CASSFNSNTEAFF.

The V gene is TRBV15, the J gene TRBJ2-2, with D possibly being TRBD2 (5 bases). From germline, CDR1 is LNHNV and CDR2 YYDKDF (reference sequence). CDR3 length: 17 residues. Trimming removed 5 bases at V and 4 bases at J, with 20 bases between. Here the CDR3 reads CATSVPGGSRVTGELFF. Written as DNA, the CDR3 is TGTGCCACCAGCGTACCTGGAGGAAGTCGGGTCACCGGGGAGCTGTTTTTT.

This chain connects TRBV10-3 to TRBJ2-1; D is possibly TRBD2 (6 bases). The V end lost 5 bases, the J end lost 2 bases, and 7 bases lay between the germline ends. The germline CDR1 and CDR2 sequences are ENHRY and SYGVKD. This CDR3 region has 13 residues. DNA for the CDR3: TGTGCCATCAGTCGGGAGACCTACAATGAGCAGTTCTTC. Translation: CAISRETYNEQFF.

The genes are TRBV2 and TRBJ2-7; 9 nucleotides agree with TRBD1. The CDR3 runs 13 residues. Per germline, CDR1 SNHLY and CDR2 FYNNEI. V trimming: 5 bases; J trimming: 11 bases; junction bases outside the gene matches: 10. CDR3 amino acids: CASSLNTGGDEYF. As DNA, the CDR3 is TGTGCCAGCAGTCTCAACACAGGGGGCGACGAGTACTTC. The full variable domain, with the rest looked up from reference TRBV2 and TRBJ2-7, is EPEVTQTPSHQVTQMGQEVILRCVPISNHLYFYWYRQILGQKVEFLVSFYNNEISEKSEIFDDQFSVERPDGSNFTLKIRSTKLEDSAMYFCASSLNTGGDEYFGPGTRLTVT.

The CDR3 is CASSSLDRDYNEQFF. CDR3 DNA: TGTGCCAGCAGCTCGCTGGACAGGGATTACAATGAGCAGTTCTTC. The V and J genes are TRBV5-6 and TRBJ2-1; 8 bases are shared with TRBD1. The CDR3 covers 15 residues. Germline CDR1 SGHDT, CDR2 YYEEEE. V was pared by 3 bases and J by 4 bases, with 6 bases of the junction left unmatched. Using reference TRBV5-6 and TRBJ2-1 for the parts outside the CDR3, the full variable domain is DAGVTQSPTHLIKTRGQQVTLRCSPKSGHDTVSWYQQALGQGPQFIFQYYEEEERQRGNFPDRFSGHQFPNYSSELNVNALLLGDSALYLCASSSLDRDYNEQFFGPGTRLTVL.

The chain combines TRBV27 with TRBJ2-7; 10 nucleotides line up with TRBD1. Germline-derived CDR1 and CDR2 are MNHEY and SMNVEV (reference sequence). The CDR3 extends over 18 amino acids. The J segment lost 4 bases and the V segment lost 2 bases, leaving 14 bases of the junction unmatched. The CDR3 spells CASSLIAPTGGNSYEQYF. CDR3 in DNA: TGTGCCAGCAGTTTAATAGCGCCGACAGGGGGCAATTCGTACGAGCAGTACTTC.